This paragraph covers one TCR beta chain sequence. This clonotype has only a few counts. The antigen it binds to is not known. It has no much larger one-base neighbor in the sample; base qualities were not kept. This record belongs to a study of identical twins (dated by TCRdb to the mid-2010s). Background on the whole study: To test whether fetal clonotypes persist, this study deep-sequenced TCR alpha and beta repertoires from monozygotic twins, from unrelated adults of various ages, and from cord blood. To rule out contamination, the twin experiments were replicated at different times with different library preparation protocols. Overall study outcomes, separate from this receptor: Zero-insertion analyses could be partly confounded by invariant T cells such as MAIT and iNKT, although diverse VJ usage argued against such confounding for most clonotypes. In monozygotic twins, recombination models systematically underestimated out-of-frame TCR alpha sharing, but the models matched the sharing seen between unrelated individuals. Because the same donors could not be followed over many years, the conclusions depended on cross-sectional statistical analysis. Out-of-frame TCR alpha sequences shared between twins showed an excess of low generation-probability sequences compared with coincidental sharing between unrelated individuals. Abundant cord blood beta clonotypes carried fewer insertions; young adult naive repertoires showed a weaker similar trend, while memory repertoires showed none. In beta out-of-frame sequences, excess twin sharing was weaker, because having fewer shared sequences lowered the signal-to-noise ratio.

Only healthy Caucasian donors were included. To prepare the library, 5' RACE was applied. The sample was run on an Illumina HiSeq 2000. Template switching introduced a universal primer binding site; the final cDNA contained a unique molecular identifier, enabling accurate counting of TCR cDNA molecules. First-strand cDNA for TCR alpha and beta chains was synthesized from specific primers in the conserved constant-segment region. Each cDNA library was double barcoded, with a SMART-Mk sample barcode plus Illumina barcodes, to control for contamination. TruSeq adapter sequences, together with Illumina sample barcodes, were added in two successive PCR steps. TCR alpha and beta cDNA libraries were sequenced on the Illumina HiSeq platform with custom primers. As for the authors' bioinformatics: Raw reads were processed with MiGEC to extract unique molecular identifiers, and MiXCR was used to determine CDR3 positions. Recombination models were inferred per individual with the repgenHMM and IGoR tools using an EM algorithm. Shared clonotype analysis was performed with the tcR package in R, normalizing sharing by the product of cloneset sizes. Out-of-frame nonproductive sequences were analyzed to study raw recombination free of thymic and clonal selection effects. The public reads were reprocessed in TCRdb via fastp at Q25 and MiXCR, keeping in-frame beta chains. Every distinct CDR3 protein forms one entry, paired with its most common genes and DNA. Clone size and V and J calls follow TCRdb, not the original study. The sample has 1.5 million to 2 million distinct CDR3 sequences on record, 25% to 35% of them singletons. Jointly, the top ten make up under 0.35% of the sample.

The germline V gene provides CDR1 LGHNA and CDR2 YNFKEQ. Relative to germline, V is missing 0 bases and J is missing 4 bases, with 2 bases of the junction outside any gene match. From its cysteine to its phenylalanine, the CDR3 spans 15 amino acids. The entry retains the CDR3 DNA only, 45 bases that are in frame from base 1. This TCR came from a newborn girl in good health. The chain joins TRBV4-2 to TRBJ2-1; 8 junctional bases match TRBD2. Sequencing was done on a sample of cord blood. CDR3 region: CASSQEKRGYNEQFF. The DNA reads as follows: TGTGCCAGCAGCCAAGAAAAGCGGGGGTACAATGAGCAGTTCTTC.